Given below is one T cell receptor beta chain in context. Its antigen is unknown. Using its own MiXCR run on the reads, TCRdb lists one record per CDR3 protein. The table records some 170,000 distinct CDR3 sequences, 17% of them present only once. Per the germline V gene, CDR1 is LGHDT and CDR2 is YNNKEL (reference sequence). This CDR3 comprises 13 residues. V was pared by 7 bases and J by 5 bases, with 14 bases between. The data derive from a study of T cell repertoires in cytomegalovirus infection. Study in general: CMV infection plus the matching HLA type was flagged by public TCR beta signatures. Study-wide results and limits: Predominance within the ex vivo response was attributable to HLA-C-restricted CMV-specific TCR beta clonotypes. The study identified carriers of CMV plus the relevant HLA from cumulative public TCR beta family frequency.

This TCR was sampled from a human donor in good health (CMV status not recorded). Some clones in this sample may be carry-over from other donors' samples. Sequencing was carried out using CD8+ T cells from PBMCs. The genes are TRBV3-1 and TRBJ2-5; D may be TRBD1 (6 bases). The CDR3 protein is CASTDQGMETQYF. The CDR3 coding sequence is TGTGCCAGCACCGACCAGGGGATGGAGACCCAGTACTTC.